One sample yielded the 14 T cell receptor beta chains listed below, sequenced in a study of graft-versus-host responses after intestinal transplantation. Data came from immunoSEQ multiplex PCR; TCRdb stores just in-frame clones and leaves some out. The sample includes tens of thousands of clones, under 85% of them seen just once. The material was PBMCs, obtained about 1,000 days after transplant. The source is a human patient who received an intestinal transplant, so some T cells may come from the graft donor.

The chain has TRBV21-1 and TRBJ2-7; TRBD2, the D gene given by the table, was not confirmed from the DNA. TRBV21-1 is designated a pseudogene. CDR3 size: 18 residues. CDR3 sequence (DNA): TGTGCCAGCAGCAAAGTGGGAGCCGCTGCAGTGGGAGTCCACGAGCAGTACTTC. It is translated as CASSKVGAAAVGVHEQYF.

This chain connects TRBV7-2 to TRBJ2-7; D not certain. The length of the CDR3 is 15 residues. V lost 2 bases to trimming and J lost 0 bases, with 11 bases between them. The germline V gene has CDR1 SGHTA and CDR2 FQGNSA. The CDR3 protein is CASSLIPLSSYEQYF. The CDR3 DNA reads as TGTGCCAGCAGCTTAATCCCTCTAAGCTCCTACGAGCAGTACTTC.

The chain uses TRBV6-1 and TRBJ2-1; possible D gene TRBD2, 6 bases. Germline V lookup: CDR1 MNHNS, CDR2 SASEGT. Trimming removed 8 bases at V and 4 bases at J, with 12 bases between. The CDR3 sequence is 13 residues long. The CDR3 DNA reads TGTGCCAGCGCGGGACGGGCTTACAATGAGCAGTTCTTC. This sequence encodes CASAGRAYNEQFF.

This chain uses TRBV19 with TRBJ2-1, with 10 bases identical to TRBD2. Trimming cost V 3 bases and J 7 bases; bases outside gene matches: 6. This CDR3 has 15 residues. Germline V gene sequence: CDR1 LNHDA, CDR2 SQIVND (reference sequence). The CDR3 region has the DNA TGTGCCAGTAGTATTCCTAGCGGGAGCCCGAATGAGCAGTTCTTC. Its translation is CASSIPSGSPNEQFF.

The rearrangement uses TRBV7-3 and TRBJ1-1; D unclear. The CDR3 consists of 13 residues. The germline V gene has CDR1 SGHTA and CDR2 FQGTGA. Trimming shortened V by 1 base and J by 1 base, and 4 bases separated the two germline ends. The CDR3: CASSLRGNTEAFF. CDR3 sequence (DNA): TGTGCCAGCAGCTTAAGGGGGAACACTGAAGCTTTCTTT.

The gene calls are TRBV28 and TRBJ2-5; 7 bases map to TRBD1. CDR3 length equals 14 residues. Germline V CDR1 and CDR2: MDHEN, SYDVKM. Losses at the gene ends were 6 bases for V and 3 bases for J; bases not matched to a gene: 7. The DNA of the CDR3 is TGTGCCAGCAGCAAGGGGGACAGCAAAGAGACCCAGTACTTC. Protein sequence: CASSKGDSKETQYF.

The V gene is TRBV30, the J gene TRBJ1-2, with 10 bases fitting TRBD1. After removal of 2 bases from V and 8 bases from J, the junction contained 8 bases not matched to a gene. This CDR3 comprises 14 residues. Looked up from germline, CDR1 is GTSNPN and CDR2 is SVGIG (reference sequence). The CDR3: CAWSPGTGVGGYTF. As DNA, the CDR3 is TGTGCCTGGAGTCCCGGGACAGGGGTAGGAGGCTACACCTTC.

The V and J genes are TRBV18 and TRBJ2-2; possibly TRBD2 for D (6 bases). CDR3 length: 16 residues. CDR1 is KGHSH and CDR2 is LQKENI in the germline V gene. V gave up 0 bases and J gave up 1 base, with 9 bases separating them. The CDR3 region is CASSPPGRWNTGELFF. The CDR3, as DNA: TGTGCCAGCTCACCACCAGGGAGGTGGAACACCGGGGAGCTGTTTTTT. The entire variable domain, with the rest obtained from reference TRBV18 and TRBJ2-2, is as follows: NAGVMQNPRHLVRRRGQEARLRCSPMKGHSHVYWYRQLPEEGLKFMVYLQKENIIDESGMPKERFSAEFPKEGPSILRIQQVVRGDSAAYFCASSPPGRWNTGELFFGEGSRLTVL.

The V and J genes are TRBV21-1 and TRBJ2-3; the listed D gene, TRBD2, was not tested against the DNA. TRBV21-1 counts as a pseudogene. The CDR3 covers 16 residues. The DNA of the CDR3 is TGTGCCAGCAGCATGCGGAGCGAGCGTAGCCCAGATACGCAGTATTTT. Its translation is CASSMRSERSPDTQYF.

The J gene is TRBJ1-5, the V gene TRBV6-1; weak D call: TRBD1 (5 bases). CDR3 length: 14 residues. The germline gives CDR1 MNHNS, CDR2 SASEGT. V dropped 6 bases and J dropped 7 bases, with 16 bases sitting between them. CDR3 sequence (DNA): TGTGCCAGCAGCGTGGGGGGGTCGGGGCAGCCCCAGCATTTT. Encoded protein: CASSVGGSGQPQHF.

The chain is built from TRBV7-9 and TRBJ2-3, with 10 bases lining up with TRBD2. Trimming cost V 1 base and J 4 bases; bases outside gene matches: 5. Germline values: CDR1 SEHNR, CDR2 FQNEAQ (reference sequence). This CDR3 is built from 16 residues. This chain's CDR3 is CASSLVLAGDPDTQYF. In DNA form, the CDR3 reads TGTGCCAGCAGCTTAGTTCTAGCGGGAGACCCAGATACGCAGTATTTT.

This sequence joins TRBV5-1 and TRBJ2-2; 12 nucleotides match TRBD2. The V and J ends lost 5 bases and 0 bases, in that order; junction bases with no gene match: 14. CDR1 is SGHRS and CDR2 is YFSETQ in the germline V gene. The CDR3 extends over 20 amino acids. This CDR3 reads CASSRPLLAGGITNTGELFF. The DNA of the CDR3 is TGCGCCAGCAGTCGCCCCCTACTAGCGGGGGGCATAACGAACACCGGGGAGCTGTTTTTT.

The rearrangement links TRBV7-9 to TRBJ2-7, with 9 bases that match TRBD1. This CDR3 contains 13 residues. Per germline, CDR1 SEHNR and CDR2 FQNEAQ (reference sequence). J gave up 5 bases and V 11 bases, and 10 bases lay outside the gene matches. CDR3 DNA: TGTGCCCTGGGCGGGACAGGGTCCCACGAGCAGTACTTC. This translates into CALGGTGSHEQYF.

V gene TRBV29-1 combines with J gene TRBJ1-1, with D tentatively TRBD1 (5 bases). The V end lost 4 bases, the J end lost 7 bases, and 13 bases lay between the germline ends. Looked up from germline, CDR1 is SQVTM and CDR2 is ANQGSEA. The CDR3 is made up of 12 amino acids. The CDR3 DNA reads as TGCAGCGTTGCCGGGACCCCCCTTGAAGCTTTCTTT. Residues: CSVAGTPLEAFF.